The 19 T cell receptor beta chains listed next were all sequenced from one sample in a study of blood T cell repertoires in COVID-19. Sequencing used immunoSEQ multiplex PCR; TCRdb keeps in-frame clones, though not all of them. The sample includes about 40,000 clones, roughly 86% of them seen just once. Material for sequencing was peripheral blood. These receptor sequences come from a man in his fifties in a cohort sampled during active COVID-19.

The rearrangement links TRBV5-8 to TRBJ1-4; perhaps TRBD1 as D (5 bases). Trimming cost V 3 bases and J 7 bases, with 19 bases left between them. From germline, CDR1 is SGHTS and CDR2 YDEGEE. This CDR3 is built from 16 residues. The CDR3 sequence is CASSSGRQSEIEKLFF. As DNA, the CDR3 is TGTGCCAGCAGCTCCGGACGACAGAGCGAAATTGAAAAACTGTTTTTT.

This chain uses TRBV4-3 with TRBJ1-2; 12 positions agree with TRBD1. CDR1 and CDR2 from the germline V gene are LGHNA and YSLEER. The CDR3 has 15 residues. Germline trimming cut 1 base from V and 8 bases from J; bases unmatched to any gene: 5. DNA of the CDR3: TGCGCCAGCAGCCAAGTGGGGACAGGGGGCCGAGGCTACACCTTC. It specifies CASSQVGTGGRGYTF.

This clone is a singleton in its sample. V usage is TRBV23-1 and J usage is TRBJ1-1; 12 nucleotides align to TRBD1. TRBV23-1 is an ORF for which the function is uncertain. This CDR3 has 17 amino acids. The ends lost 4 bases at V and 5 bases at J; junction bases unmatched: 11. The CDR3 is CASSPIGTGGEGTEAFF. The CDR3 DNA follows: TGCGCCAGCAGTCCTATCGGGACAGGGGGCGAGGGTACTGAAGCTTTCTTT.

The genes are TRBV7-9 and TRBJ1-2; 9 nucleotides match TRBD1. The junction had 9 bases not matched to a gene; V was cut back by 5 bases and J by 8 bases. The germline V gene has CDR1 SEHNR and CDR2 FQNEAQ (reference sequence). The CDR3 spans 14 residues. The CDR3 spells CASSPEGQGWGYTF. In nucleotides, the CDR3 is TGTGCCAGCAGCCCAGAGGGACAGGGCTGGGGCTACACCTTC.

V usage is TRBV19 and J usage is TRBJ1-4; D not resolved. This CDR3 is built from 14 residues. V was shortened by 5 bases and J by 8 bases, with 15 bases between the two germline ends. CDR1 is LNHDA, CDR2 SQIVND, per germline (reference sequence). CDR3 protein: CASSAAAPNEKLFF. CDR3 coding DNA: TGTGCCAGTAGTGCCGCTGCGCCGAACGAAAAACTGTTTTTT.

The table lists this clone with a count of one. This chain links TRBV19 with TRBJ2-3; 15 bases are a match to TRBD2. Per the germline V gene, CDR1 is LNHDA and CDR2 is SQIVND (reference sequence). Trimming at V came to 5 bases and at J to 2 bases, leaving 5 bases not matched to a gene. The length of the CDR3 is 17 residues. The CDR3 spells CASSGLAGGGATDTQYF. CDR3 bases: TGTGCCAGTAGTGGACTAGCGGGAGGGGGGGCCACAGATACGCAGTATTTT.

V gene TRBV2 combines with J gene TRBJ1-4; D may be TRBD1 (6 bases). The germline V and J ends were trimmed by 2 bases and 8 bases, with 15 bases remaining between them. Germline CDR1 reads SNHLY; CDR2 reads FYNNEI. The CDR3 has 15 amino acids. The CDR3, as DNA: TGTGCCAGCAGTGAATCGCACAGGGCCCAAGAAAAACTGTTTTTT. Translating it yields CASSESHRAQEKLFF.

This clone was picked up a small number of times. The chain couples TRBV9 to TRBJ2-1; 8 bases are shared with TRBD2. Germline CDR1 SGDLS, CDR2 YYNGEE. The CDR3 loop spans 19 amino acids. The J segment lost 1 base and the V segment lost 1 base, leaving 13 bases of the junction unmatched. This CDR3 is CASSVRSGRLGGSYNEQFF. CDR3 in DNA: TGTGCCAGCAGCGTAAGAAGCGGGAGACTTGGGGGGTCCTACAATGAGCAGTTCTTC.

The CDR3 region has the DNA TGTGCCATCGGCGGGAACTCCTACGAGCAGTACTTC. As protein: CAIGGNSYEQYF. V usage is TRBV10-3 and J usage is TRBJ2-7; tentative D call: TRBD2 (6 bases). V was shortened by 8 bases and J by 0 bases, with 8 bases between the two germline ends. CDR3 length equals 12 residues. CDR1 and CDR2 (germline): ENHRY, SYGVKD.

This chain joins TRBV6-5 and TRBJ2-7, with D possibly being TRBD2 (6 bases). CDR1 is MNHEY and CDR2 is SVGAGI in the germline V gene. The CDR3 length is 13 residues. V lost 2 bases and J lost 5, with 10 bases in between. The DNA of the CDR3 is TGTGCCAGCAGTTACCTCGGGAGCCACGAGCAGTACTTC. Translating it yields CASSYLGSHEQYF.

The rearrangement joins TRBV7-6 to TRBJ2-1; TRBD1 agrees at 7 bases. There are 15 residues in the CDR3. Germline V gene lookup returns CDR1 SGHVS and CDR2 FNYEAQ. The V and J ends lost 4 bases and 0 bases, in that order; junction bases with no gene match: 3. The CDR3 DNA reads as TGTGCCAGCAGCTCTACAGGGGACTCCTACAATGAGCAGTTCTTC. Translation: CASSSTGDSYNEQFF.

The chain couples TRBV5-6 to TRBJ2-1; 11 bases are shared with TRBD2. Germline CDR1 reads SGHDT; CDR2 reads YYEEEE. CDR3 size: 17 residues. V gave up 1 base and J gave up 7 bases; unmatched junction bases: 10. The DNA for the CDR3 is TGTGCCAGCAGCTTGTCACCACGGCCTAGCGGGAGGAATGAGCAGTTCTTC. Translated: CASSLSPRPSGRNEQFF. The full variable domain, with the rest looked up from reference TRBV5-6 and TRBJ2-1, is DAGVTQSPTHLIKTRGQQVTLRCSPKSGHDTVSWYQQALGQGPQFIFQYYEEEERQRGNFPDRFSGHQFPNYSSELNVNALLLGDSALYLCASSLSPRPSGRNEQFFGPGTRLTVL.

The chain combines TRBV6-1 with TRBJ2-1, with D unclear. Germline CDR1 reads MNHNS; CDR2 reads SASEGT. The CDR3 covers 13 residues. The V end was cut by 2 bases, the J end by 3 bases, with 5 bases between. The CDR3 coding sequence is TGTGCCAGCAGTGAATCTATCTACAATGAGCAGTTCTTC. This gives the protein CASSESIYNEQFF.

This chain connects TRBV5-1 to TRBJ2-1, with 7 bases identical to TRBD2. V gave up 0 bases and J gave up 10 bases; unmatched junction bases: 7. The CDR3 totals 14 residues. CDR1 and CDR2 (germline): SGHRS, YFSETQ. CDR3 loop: CASSLDAGVGEQFF. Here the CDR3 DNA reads TGCGCCAGCAGCTTGGACGCGGGAGTAGGGGAGCAGTTCTTC.

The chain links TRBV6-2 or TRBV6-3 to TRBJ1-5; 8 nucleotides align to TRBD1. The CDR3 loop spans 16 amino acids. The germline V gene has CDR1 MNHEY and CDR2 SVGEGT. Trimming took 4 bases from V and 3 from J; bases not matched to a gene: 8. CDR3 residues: CASSSRQGSFNQPQHF. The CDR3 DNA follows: TGTGCCAGCAGTTCTCGACAGGGGTCCTTCAATCAGCCCCAGCATTTT.

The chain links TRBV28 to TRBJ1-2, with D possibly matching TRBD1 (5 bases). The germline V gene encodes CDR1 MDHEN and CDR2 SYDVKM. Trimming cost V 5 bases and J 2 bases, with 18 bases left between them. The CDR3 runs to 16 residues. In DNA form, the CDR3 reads TGTGCCAGCAGTCCTACGACAGAATCATTAAACTATGGCTACACCTTC. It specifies CASSPTTESLNYGYTF.

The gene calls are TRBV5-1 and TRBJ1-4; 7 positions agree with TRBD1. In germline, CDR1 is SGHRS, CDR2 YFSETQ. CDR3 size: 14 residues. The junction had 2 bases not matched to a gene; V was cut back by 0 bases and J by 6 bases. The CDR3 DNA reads TGCGCCAGCAGCTTGGGCCAGGGGGATGAAAAACTGTTTTTT. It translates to CASSLGQGDEKLFF.

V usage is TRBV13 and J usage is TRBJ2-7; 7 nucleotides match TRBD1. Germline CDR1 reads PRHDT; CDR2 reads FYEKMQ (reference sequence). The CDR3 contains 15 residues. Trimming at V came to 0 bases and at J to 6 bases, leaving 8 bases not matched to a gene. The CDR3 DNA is TGTGCCAGCAGCTTAGGACAGGGGAAAATGGTCGAGCAGTACGTC. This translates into CASSLGQGKMVEQYV.

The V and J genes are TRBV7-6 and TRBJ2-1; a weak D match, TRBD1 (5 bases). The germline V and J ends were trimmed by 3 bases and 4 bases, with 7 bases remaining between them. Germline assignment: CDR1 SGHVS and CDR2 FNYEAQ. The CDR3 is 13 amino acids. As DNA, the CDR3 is TGTGCCAGCAGCTTGGACATGTACAATGAGCAGTTCTTC. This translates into CASSLDMYNEQFF.